There are many counts of the clone carrying this T cell receptor beta chain. This specimen belongs to a study of T cells after yellow fever vaccination. Each CDR3 protein gets one entry after TCRdb re-called the 5' RACE reads with MiXCR. The data contain 140,000 to 150,000 distinct CDR3 sequences, around 6.3% of them seen just once; the ten biggest clones take up more than 0.6%. Trimming cost V 6 bases and J 3 bases, with 16 bases left between them. Germline V lookup: CDR1 SGHTA, CDR2 FQGNSA. This CDR3 is 15 amino acids long. Source: CD4+ T cells sorted from PBMCs, taken 10 days after the yellow fever booster vaccination. The clonotype originates from a man between 25 and 39 years old who received the YFV17D yellow fever vaccine. The rearrangement links TRBV7-2 to TRBJ2-3, with D perhaps matching TRBD2 (6 bases). The CDR3: CASRSGGVRTDTQYF. As DNA, the CDR3 is TGTGCCAGCAGATCCGGGGGAGTTAGGACAGATACGCAGTATTTT.